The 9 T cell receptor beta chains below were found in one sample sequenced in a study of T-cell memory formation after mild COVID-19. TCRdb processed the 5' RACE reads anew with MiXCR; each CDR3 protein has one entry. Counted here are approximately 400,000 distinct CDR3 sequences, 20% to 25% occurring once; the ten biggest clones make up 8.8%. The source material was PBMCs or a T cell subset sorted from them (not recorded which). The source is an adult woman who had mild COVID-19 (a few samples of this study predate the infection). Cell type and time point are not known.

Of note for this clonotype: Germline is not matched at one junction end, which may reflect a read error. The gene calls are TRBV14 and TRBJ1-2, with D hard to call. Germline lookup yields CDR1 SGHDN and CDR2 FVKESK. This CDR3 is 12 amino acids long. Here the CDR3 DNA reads TGTGCCAGCAGCCAAGATAACCATGGCTACACCTTC. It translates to CASSQDNHGYTF.

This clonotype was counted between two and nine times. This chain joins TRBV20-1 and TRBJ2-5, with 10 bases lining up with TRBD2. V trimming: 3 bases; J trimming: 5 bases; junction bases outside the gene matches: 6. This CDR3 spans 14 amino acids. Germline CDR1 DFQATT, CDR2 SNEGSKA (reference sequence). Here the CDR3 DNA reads TGCAGTGCTAGCTTAGCGGGGGGCCGGGAGACCCAGTACTTC. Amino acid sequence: CSASLAGGRETQYF.

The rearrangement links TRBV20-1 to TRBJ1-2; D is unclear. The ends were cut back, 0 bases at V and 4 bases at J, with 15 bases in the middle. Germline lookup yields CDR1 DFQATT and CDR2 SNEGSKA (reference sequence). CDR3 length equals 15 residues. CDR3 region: CSARDRAVGSYGYTF. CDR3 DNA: TGCAGTGCTAGAGATCGAGCAGTAGGTTCCTATGGCTACACCTTC.

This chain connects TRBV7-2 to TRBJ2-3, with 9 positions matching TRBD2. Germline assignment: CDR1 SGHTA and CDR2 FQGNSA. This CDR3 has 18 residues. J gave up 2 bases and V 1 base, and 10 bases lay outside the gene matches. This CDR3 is CASSLEGPTSGYTDTQYF. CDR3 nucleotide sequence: TGTGCCAGCAGCTTAGAGGGTCCGACTAGCGGTTACACAGATACGCAGTATTTT.

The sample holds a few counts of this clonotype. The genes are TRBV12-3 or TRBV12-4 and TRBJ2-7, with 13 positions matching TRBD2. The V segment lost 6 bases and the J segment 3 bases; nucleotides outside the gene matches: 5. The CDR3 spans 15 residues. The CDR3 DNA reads TGTGCCAGCAGCCTTAGACTAGCGGGAGGCTACGAGCAGTACTTC. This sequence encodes CASSLRLAGGYEQYF.

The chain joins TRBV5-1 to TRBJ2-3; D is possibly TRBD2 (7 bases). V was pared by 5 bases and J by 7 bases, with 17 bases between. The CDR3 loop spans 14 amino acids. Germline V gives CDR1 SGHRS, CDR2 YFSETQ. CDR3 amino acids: CASRSSGGQNTQYF. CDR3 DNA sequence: TGCGCCAGCAGATCCTCGGGGGGACAAAATACGCAGTATTTT.

Written as DNA, the CDR3 is TGTGCCAGCAGTGGGACAGGGTCAAAAGAGACCCAGTACTTC. Protein: CASSGTGSKETQYF. The chain employs TRBV6-2 or TRBV6-3 and TRBJ2-5, with 9 positions matching TRBD1. CDR1 and CDR2 (germline): MNHEY, SVGEGT. The CDR3 runs 14 residues. Trimming removed 5 bases from V and 3 bases from J; junction bases left unmatched: 4.

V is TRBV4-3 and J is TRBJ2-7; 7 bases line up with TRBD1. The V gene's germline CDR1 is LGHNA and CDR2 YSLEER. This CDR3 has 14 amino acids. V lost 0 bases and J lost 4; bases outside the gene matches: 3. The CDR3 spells CASSQDHRGYEQYF. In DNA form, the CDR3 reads TGCGCCAGCAGCCAAGATCACAGGGGTTACGAGCAGTACTTC.

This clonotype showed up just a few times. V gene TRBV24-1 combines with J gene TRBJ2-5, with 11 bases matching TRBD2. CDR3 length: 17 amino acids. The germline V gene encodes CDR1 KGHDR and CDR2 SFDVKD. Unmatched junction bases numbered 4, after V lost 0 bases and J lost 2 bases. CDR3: CATSDLSVAGGQETQYF. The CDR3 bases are TGTGCCACCAGTGATTTGTCAGTAGCGGGAGGGCAAGAGACCCAGTACTTC.